A selection of T cell receptor beta chains follows, all from one sample in a study of blood T cell repertoires in COVID-19. Profiled with immunoSEQ multiplex PCR; TCRdb holds only in-frame clones, not every one. The profile shows hundreds of thousands of clones, approximately 90% of them singletons. The material sequenced was PBMCs or T cells enriched from blood (not recorded which). These receptors were collected from a middle-aged woman with acute COVID-19. Each CDR3 is given with its conserved first and last residue. The order of the fields is V gene, D gene, clone size, J gene, CDR3 DNA, CDR3 protein. D genes are given only for firm matches. Size is stated for part of the rows, as once, few or many counts, or as a class when the clone is expanded.

V: TRBV11-2
D: TRBD1
size: NA
J: TRBJ1-1
DNA: TGTGCCAGCAGCTTAGATCGTTGGGACAGGGGCGGAGACACTGAAGCTTTCTTT
CDR3: CASSLDRWDRGGDTEAFF

V: TRBV30
D: NA
size: NA
J: TRBJ1-5
DNA: TGTGCCTGGTCACAGGATAGCAATCAGCCCCAGCATTTT
CDR3: CAWSQDSNQPQHF

V: TRBV3-1/TRBV3-2
D: NA
size: NA
J: TRBJ1-6
DNA: TGTGCCAGCAGACCAGGCGGGAAAAATTCACCCCTCCACTTT
CDR3: CASRPGGKNSPLHF

V: TRBV5-4
D: NA
size: few
J: TRBJ1-1
DNA: TGTGCCAGCAGCTTGGGTTCCGCAGGGAAAGCTTTCTTT
CDR3: CASSLGSAGKAFF

V: TRBV18
D: NA
size: NA
J: TRBJ2-3
DNA: TGTGCCAGCTCACCAGTCGGGGATACGCAGTATTTT
CDR3: CASSPVGDTQYF

V: TRBV20-1
D: TRBD1
size: NA
J: TRBJ2-7
DNA: TGCAGTGCTAGTTATGGACAGGGGCGAGGGGAGCAGTACTTC
CDR3: CSASYGQGRGEQYF

V: TRBV5-8
D: TRBD2
size: NA
J: TRBJ2-7
DNA: TGTGCCAGCAGCTTGGGAGCTAGCGGGGGCCTGGGGCAGTACTTC
CDR3: CASSLGASGGLGQYF

V: TRBV5-4
D: TRBD1
size: NA
J: TRBJ1-2
DNA: TGTGCCAGCAGCCTGGACAGGGTGATGGCCGATGGCTACACCTTC
CDR3: CASSLDRVMADGYTF

V: TRBV28
D: TRBD2
size: NA
J: TRBJ2-1
DNA: TGTGCCAGCAGTTCCCCGGGACTAGCCACTACGGGTGAGCAGTTCTTC
CDR3: CASSSPGLATTGEQFF

V: TRBV12-5
D: TRBD2
size: NA
J: TRBJ2-5
DNA: TGTGCTAGTGGTTTGGTAAGAATAGCGGGAGGTCCTGGAGAGACCCAGTACTTC
CDR3: CASGLVRIAGGPGETQYF

V: TRBV2
D: NA
size: NA
J: TRBJ1-1
DNA: TGTGCCAGCTGGGTCCGGGTAGCTTTCTTT
CDR3: CASWVRVAFF

V: TRBV19
D: NA
size: once
J: TRBJ1-5
DNA: TGTGCCAGTCGGAGCGGCACAAATCAGCCCCAGCATTTT
CDR3: CASRSGTNQPQHF

V: TRBV7-9
D: NA
size: NA
J: TRBJ1-6
DNA: TGTGCCAGCAGCTTAGGTCGGACAGAGCTTAATTCACCCCTCCACTTT
CDR3: CASSLGRTELNSPLHF

V: TRBV9
D: NA
size: NA
J: TRBJ1-2
DNA: TGTGCCAGCAGCCCCAAAGAGGGATTCGGCTACACCTTC
CDR3: CASSPKEGFGYTF

V: TRBV28
D: TRBD2
size: once
J: TRBJ2-2
DNA: TGTGCCAGCAGTCCGCTGAGGCTGGGGACTAGCGGGAGACCCTCCGGGGAGCTGTTTTTT
CDR3: CASSPLRLGTSGRPSGELFF

V: TRBV15
D: NA
size: NA
J: TRBJ1-5
DNA: TGTGCCACCAGCAGAGAGGTTTGGTTACAGTCGGGCAATCAGCCCCAGCATTTT
CDR3: CATSREVWLQSGNQPQHF

V: TRBV9
D: NA
size: once
J: TRBJ1-5
DNA: TGTGCCAGCAGCGTAGGTCCCGGCAATCAGCCCCAGCATTTT
CDR3: CASSVGPGNQPQHF

V: TRBV14
D: TRBD2
size: NA
J: TRBJ2-1
DNA: TGTGCCAGCAGCCAAGTACTAGCGGGAGACTATGAGCAGTTCTTC
CDR3: CASSQVLAGDYEQFF

V: TRBV5-1
D: NA
size: NA
J: TRBJ1-2
DNA: TGCGCCAGCAGCTTGGAAGGTGGAGCGACCTTC
CDR3: CASSLEGGATF

V: TRBV3-1/TRBV3-2
D: TRBD2
size: NA
J: TRBJ2-7
DNA: TGTGCCAGCAGCCCTCGCGGGACTAGCGGGGGACTAAAGCAGTACTTC
CDR3: CASSPRGTSGGLKQYF

V: TRBV18
D: TRBD2
size: NA
J: TRBJ2-5
DNA: TGTGCCAGCTCACCCCCACTAGCGGGAGCCCAAGAGACCCAGTACTTC
CDR3: CASSPPLAGAQETQYF

V: TRBV7-9
D: TRBD1
size: NA
J: TRBJ1-5
DNA: TGTGCCAGCAGCGCCGGGACAGGGGGTCAGCCCCAGCATTTT
CDR3: CASSAGTGGQPQHF

V: TRBV27
D: NA
size: NA
J: TRBJ1-4
DNA: TGTGCCAGCAGTTTTGGCAGGCAGGGGGAAAAACTGTTTTTT
CDR3: CASSFGRQGEKLFF

V: TRBV10-2
D: TRBD1
size: NA
J: TRBJ1-5
DNA: TGCGCCAGCAGTCCTATTTTTACAGGGGTGGGCCAGCCCCAGCATTTT
CDR3: CASSPIFTGVGQPQHF

V: TRBV6-5
D: NA
size: NA
J: TRBJ1-5
DNA: TGTGCCAGCAGTCCGAACAGGGCCCATCAGCCCCAGCATTTT
CDR3: CASSPNRAHQPQHF

V: TRBV9
D: TRBD1
size: NA
J: TRBJ1-4
DNA: TGTGCCAGCAGCGTAGCTCCGACAGGGGACGAAAAACTGTTTTTT
CDR3: CASSVAPTGDEKLFF

V: TRBV7-9
D: NA
size: NA
J: TRBJ1-1
DNA: TGTGCCAGCAGCTCCTCCCCGTTGACTGAAGCTTTCTTT
CDR3: CASSSSPLTEAFF

V: TRBV6-5
D: NA
size: NA
J: TRBJ2-1
DNA: TGTGCCAGCAGTTACGTGGGTGGAGGCCGGGGGAATGAGCAGTTCTTC
CDR3: CASSYVGGGRGNEQFF

V: TRBV7-8
D: NA
size: NA
J: TRBJ2-2
DNA: TGTGCCAGCAGCTTAGTTAACCGGGAAATAACCGGGGAGCTGTTTTTT
CDR3: CASSLVNREITGELFF

V: TRBV27
D: NA
size: NA
J: TRBJ2-2
DNA: TGTGCCAGCAGTTACACGAACACCGGGGAGCTGTTTTTT
CDR3: CASSYTNTGELFF

V: TRBV7-6
D: TRBD1
size: NA
J: TRBJ1-5
DNA: TGTGCCAGCAGCAGAGGGACAGGGGAGAATCAGCCCCAGCATTTT
CDR3: CASSRGTGENQPQHF

V: TRBV12-3/TRBV12-4
D: NA
size: NA
J: TRBJ2-4
DNA: TGTGCCAGCAGTTCCAGGGGCGGAAACATTCAGTACTTC
CDR3: CASSSRGGNIQYF

V: TRBV18
D: TRBD2
size: NA
J: TRBJ2-7
DNA: TGTGCCAGCTCACCAGGCGGGAGCTACGAGCAGTACTTC
CDR3: CASSPGGSYEQYF